This T cell receptor (beta chain) was found in a study of OX40 agonist ivuxolimab in advanced cancers. Clones were read by immunoSEQ multiplex PCR, and TCRdb kept only the in-frame ones, dropping some. The sample has some 50,000 clones, approximately 86% seen once. Per germline, CDR1 MDHEN and CDR2 SYDVKM. CDR3 size: 16 residues. Germline trimming cut 6 bases from V and 8 bases from J; bases unmatched to any gene: 9. Sequences were derived from CD4+ or CD8+ T cells sorted from blood, sampled in a trial of the OX40 agonist ivuxolimab. This chain links TRBV28 with TRBJ2-1; TRBD2 matches at 14 bases. This TCR derives from an adult with an advanced solid tumor such as melanoma, head and neck, liver or kidney cancer. The CDR3 DNA reads as TGTGCCAGCAGACCGACTAGCGGGAGGGCCAAGGATGAGCAGTTCTTC. Translated, it gives CASRPTSGRAKDEQFF. The variable domain in full, completed from reference TRBV28 and TRBJ2-1, reads DVKVTQSSRYLVKRTGEKVFLECVQDMDHENMFWYRQDPGLGLRLIYFSYDVKMKEKGDIPEGYSVSREKKERFSLILESASTNQTSMYLCASRPTSGRAKDEQFFGPGTRLTVL.